Included here is one T cell receptor (beta chain) sequence, with context. What it recognizes is unknown. V lost 0 bases and J lost 7, with 13 bases in between. Germline V lookup: CDR1 MGHRA, CDR2 YSYEKL. The CDR3 loop spans 14 amino acids. The PCR had 60 Vbeta and 13 Jbeta primers. Libraries were prepared by immunoSEQ multiplex PCR; TCRdb keeps only in-frame clonotypes and omits some of them. In the table there are 200,000 or so clones, more than 70% of which are singletons. The sample belongs to a study of cytomegalovirus exposure and HLA in healthy donors. About the study: HLA-typed donors were the source of approximately 85 million unique TCRs, which an early data release held.

General observations from the study: As a later analysis showed, a missense DCLRE1C variant was linked to trimming of TCR beta V- and J-genes.

This sequence joins TRBV4-1 and TRBJ2-7; unclear D gene. This TCR was recovered from a boy younger than 18 in good health and CMV-seronegative. Sequencing was performed on PBMCs. The CDR3 nucleotides read TGCGCCAGCAGCCAAGAGGCCCTCCTGTTAGAGCAGTACTTC. Translating gives CASSQEALLLEQYF.